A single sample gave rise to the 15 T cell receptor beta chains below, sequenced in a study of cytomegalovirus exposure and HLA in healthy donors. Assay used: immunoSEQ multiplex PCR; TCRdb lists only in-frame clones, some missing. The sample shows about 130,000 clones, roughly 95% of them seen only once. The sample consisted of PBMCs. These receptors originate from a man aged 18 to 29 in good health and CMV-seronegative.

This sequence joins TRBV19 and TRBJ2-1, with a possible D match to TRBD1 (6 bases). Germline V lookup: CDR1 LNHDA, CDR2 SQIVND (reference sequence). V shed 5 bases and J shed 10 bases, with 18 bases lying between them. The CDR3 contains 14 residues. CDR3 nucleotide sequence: TGTGCCAGTAGTGGGGGCTACCCTTTCGGCGAGCAGTTCTTC. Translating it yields CASSGGYPFGEQFF.

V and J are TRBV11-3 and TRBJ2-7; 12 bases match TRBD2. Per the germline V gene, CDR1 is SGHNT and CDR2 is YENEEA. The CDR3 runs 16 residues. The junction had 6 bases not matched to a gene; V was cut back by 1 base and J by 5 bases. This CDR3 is CASSLGVLAGGDEQYF. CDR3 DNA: TGTGCCAGCAGCTTAGGGGTCCTAGCGGGAGGGGACGAGCAGTACTTC.

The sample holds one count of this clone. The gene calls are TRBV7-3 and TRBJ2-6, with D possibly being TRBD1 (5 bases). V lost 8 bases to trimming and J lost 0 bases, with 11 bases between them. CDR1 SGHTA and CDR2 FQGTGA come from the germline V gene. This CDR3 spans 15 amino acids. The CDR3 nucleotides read TGTGCCAGCTCGACAGTCCACTCTGGGGCCAACGTCCTGACTTTC. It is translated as CASSTVHSGANVLTF.

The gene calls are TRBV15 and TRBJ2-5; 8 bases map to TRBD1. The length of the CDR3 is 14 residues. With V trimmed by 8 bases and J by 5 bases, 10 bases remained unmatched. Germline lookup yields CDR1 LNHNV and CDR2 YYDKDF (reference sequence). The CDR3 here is CATSDRGFVETQYF. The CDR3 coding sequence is TGTGCCACCTCCGACAGGGGATTTGTGGAGACCCAGTACTTC. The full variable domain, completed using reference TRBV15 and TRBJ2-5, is DAMVIQNPRYQVTQFGKPVTLSCSQTLNHNVMYWYQQKSSQAPKLLFHYYDKDFNNEADTPDNFQSRRPNTSFCFLDIRSPGLGDTAMYLCATSDRGFVETQYFGPGTRLLVL.

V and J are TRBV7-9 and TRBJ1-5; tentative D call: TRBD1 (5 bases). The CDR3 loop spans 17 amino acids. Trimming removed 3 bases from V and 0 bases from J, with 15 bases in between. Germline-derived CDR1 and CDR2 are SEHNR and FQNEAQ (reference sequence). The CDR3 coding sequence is TGTGCCAGCAGCTTCTCGGCAGGGCAGGGTAGCAATCAGCCCCAGCATTTT. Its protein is CASSFSAGQGSNQPQHF.

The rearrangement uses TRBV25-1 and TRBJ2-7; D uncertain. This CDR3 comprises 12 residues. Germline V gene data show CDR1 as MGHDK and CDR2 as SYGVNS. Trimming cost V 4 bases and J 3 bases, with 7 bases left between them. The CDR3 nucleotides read TGTGCCAGCAGTGTGGCAGGCTACGAGCAGTACTTC. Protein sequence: CASSVAGYEQYF.

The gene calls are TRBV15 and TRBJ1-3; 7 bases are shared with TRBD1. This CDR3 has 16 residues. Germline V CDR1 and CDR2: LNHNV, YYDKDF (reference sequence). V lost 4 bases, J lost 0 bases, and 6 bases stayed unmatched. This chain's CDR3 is CATSMGRTGSGNTIYF. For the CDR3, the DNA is TGTGCCACCAGCATGGGTAGGACAGGCTCTGGAAACACCATATATTTT.

CDR3 nucleotide sequence: TGTGCCTGGAGAGAACAGGGGGGTTTATATGAAAAACTGTTTTTT. Its protein is CAWREQGGLYEKLFF. The V gene is TRBV30, the J gene TRBJ1-4; 8 bases fit TRBD1. The CDR3 is 15 amino acids. Germline V lookup: CDR1 GTSNPN, CDR2 SVGIG (reference sequence). V was clipped by 3 bases and J by 6 bases; unmatched bases: 9.

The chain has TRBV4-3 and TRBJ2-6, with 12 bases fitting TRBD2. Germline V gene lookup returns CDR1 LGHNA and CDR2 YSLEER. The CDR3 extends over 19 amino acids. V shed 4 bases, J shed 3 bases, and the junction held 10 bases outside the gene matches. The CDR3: CASSPRGLAGTSGANVLTF. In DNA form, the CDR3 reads TGCGCCAGCAGCCCGAGAGGACTAGCGGGGACAAGTGGGGCCAACGTCCTGACTTTC.

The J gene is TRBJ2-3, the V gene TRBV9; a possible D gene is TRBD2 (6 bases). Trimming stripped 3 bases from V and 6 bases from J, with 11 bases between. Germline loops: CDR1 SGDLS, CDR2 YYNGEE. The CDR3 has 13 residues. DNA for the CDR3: TGTGCCAGCAGCGGGGGGGAGGTGGATACGCAGTATTTT. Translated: CASSGGEVDTQYF.

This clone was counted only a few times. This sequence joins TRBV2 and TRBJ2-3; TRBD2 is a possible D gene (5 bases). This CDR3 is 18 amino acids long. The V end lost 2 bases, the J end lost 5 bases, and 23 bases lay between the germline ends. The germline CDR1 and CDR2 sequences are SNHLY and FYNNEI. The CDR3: CASSEIGSRETRRDTQYF. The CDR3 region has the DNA TGTGCCAGCAGTGAAATAGGGTCGAGGGAGACGAGGAGAGATACGCAGTATTTT.

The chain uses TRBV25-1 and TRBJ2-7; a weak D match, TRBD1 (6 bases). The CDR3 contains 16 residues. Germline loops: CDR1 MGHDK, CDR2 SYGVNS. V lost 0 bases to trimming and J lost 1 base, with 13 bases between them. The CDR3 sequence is CASSEYARTESYEQYF. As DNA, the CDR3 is TGTGCCAGCAGTGAATATGCTAGGACAGAGTCCTACGAGCAGTACTTC.

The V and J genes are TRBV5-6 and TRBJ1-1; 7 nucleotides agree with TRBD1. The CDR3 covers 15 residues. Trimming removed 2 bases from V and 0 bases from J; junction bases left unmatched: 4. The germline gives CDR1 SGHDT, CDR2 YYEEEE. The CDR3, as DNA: TGTGCCAGCAGCTTTACCAGGGGGATGAACACTGAAGCTTTCTTT. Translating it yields CASSFTRGMNTEAFF.

The CDR3 DNA sequence: TGTGCCAGCAGCCCATCCCGGGAGTACACCGGGGAGCTGTTTTTT. This codes for CASSPSREYTGELFF. This sequence joins TRBV14 and TRBJ2-2; D may be TRBD2 (6 bases). The CDR3 loop spans 15 amino acids. V was trimmed by 4 bases and J by 3 bases, leaving 12 bases between them. CDR1 is SGHDN, CDR2 FVKESK, per germline.

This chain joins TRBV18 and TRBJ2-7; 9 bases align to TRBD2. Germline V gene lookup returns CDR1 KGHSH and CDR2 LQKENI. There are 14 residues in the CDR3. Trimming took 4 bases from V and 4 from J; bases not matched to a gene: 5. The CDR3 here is CASSRTSEGYEQYF. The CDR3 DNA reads TGTGCCAGCTCACGGACTAGCGAGGGTTACGAGCAGTACTTC.